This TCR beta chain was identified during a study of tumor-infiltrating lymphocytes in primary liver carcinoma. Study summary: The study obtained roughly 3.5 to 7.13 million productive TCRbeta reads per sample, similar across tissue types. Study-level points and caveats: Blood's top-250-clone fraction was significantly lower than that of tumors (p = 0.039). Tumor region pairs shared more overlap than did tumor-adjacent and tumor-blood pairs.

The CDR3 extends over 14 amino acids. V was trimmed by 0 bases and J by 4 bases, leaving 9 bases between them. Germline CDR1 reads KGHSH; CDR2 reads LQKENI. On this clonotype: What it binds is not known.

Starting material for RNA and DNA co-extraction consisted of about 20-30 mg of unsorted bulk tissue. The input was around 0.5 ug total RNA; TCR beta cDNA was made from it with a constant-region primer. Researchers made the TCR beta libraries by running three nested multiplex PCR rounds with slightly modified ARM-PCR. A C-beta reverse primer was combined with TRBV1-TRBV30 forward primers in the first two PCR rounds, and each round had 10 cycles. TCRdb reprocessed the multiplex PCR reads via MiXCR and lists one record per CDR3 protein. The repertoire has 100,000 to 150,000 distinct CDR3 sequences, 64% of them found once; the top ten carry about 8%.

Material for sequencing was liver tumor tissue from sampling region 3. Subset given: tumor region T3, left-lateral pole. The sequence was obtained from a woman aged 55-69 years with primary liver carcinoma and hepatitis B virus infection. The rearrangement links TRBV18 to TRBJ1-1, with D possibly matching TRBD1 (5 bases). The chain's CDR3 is CASSPPPGITEAFF. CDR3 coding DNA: TGTGCCAGCTCACCACCGCCAGGGATCACTGAAGCTTTCTTT.